This paragraph covers one T cell receptor (beta chain) sequence. Its antigen is unknown. Other DNA sequences in the sample encode the same CDR3. In the study's own analysis: With immunoSEQ giving junction-only sequences and no quality scores, filtering differed. Method: immunoSEQ multiplex PCR; TCRdb's copy keeps in-frame clones and lacks some. The V and J calls and clone size are taken from that table; D and trimming were inferred from the DNA. Of approximately 590,000 clones in the sample, nearly 97% are singletons; the top ten hold roughly 0.1%. This entry comes from a study of shared clonotypes between healthy human individuals. Study as a whole: Three plates each covered CD4 naive and memory; CD8 naive two, CD8 memory one. The study's findings and limits: Sequencing depth was predicted to influence how clonotypes are shared among donors.

The CDR3 length is 13 residues. Germline loops: CDR1 MGHRA, CDR2 YSYEKL. The V end was cut by 0 bases, the J end by 4 bases, with 7 bases between. CD45RO-negative, CCR7-positively selected cells formed the naive CD8 fraction, excluding terminally differentiated effector memory CD45RA+ cells. Sequencing was performed on naive CD8+ T cells sorted from blood. This receptor was taken from a woman in her 30s in good health. The V call is TRBV4-1, the J call TRBJ2-7, with D tentatively TRBD1 (6 bases). CDR3 DNA sequence: TGCGCCAGCAGCCAAGACAGGGGTTACGAGCAGTACTTC. This translates into CASSQDRGYEQYF.